This T cell receptor (beta chain) was observed in a study of cytomegalovirus exposure and HLA in healthy donors. Points from the study as a whole: High specificity and sensitivity for cytomegalovirus status were reported for the classifier.

A word on this clone: Its antigen is not known.

TCRdb's table, derived via immunoSEQ multiplex PCR, lists solely in-frame clones and lacks some. The sample records about 65,000 clones, around 92% being singletons. The V and J ends lost 1 base and 5 bases respectively, with 5 bases between them. This CDR3 contains 12 residues. The V gene's germline CDR1 is MNHNY and CDR2 SVGAGI (reference sequence). The donors were part of the roughly 120-subject validation cohort, which stood apart from the roughly 680-subject first cohort. The sequenced material came from PBMCs. V is TRBV6-6 and J is TRBJ2-5, with D hard to call. The source of this sequence is a woman younger than 35 in good health and CMV-seronegative. The CDR3 DNA is TGTGCCAGCAGTTACTGGGCGGAGACCCAGTACTTC. It yields the protein CASSYWAETQYF.